One T cell receptor beta chain is described in this entry. Its target is unknown. This sample is part of a study of blood T cells in healthy people across ages. The CDR3 sequence is 14 residues long. The ends were cut back, 5 bases at V and 7 bases at J, with 14 bases in the middle. Study observations and caveats: The authors considered diversity estimates from one million T cells to be underestimates.

Extraction of total RNA produced a minimum of 5.5 micrograms from each sample. Using a J-beta primer mix together with a sample-barcoded 5' primer, a second PCR was run for about 6 to 11 cycles. TCRdb reanalysed the 5' RACE reads using MiXCR and keeps one entry per CDR3 protein. The sample yields around 1,100,000 distinct CDR3 sequences, roughly two fifths seen once. The V and J genes are TRBV12-3 or TRBV12-4 and TRBJ1-4; D possibly corresponds to TRBD1 (6 bases). Sequencing was done on a sample of blood. The TCR originated in a man aged 18 to 29 in good health. CDR3 nucleotide sequence: TGTGCCAGCAGTCCGTCGGGGGCCTCTGAAAAACTGTTTTTT. Translated: CASSPSGASEKLFF.